What follows are 28 T cell receptor beta chains derived from one specimen sequenced in a study of regulatory T cells in long-lasting Graves disease. The TCR beta library used iRepertoire HTBI primers with Arm-PCR amplification of CDR3. TCRdb recomputed calls from the multiplex PCR reads with MiXCR, one row per CDR3 protein. The sample consists of approximately 470,000 distinct CDR3 sequences, less than 25% of them appearing once. Time point described: persistent/refractory GD, antithyroid drugs over 5 years with positive TRAb. Scientists built the TCR library using RNA that was extracted from PBMCs. Source: peripheral blood mononuclear cells (PBMCs), taken when the disease was refractory, from a patient treated with antithyroid drugs. The receptors come from a female donor with Graves disease.

This chain connects TRBV19 to TRBJ2-2, with D maybe TRBD1 (5 bases). Germline lookup yields CDR1 LNHDA and CDR2 SQIVND (reference sequence). V was trimmed by 5 bases and J by 3 bases, leaving 13 bases between them. The CDR3 spans 15 residues. This CDR3 is CASSSPGLDTGELFF. The CDR3, as DNA: TGTGCCAGTAGTTCCCCAGGGTTAGACACCGGGGAGCTGTTTTTT.

For this clonotype: A read error may be the cause here, since a much bigger clone is one base away. The genes are TRBV6-2 or TRBV6-3 and TRBJ2-2, with 10 bases aligning to TRBD2. Germline CDR1 is MNHEY and CDR2 is SVGEGT. V trimming: 6 bases; J trimming: 4 bases; junction bases outside the gene matches: 5. The CDR3 runs 15 residues. CDR3 sequence (DNA): TGTGCCAGCAGGAGGCTAGCGGGAGCCACCGGGGAGCTGTTTTTT. Residues: CASRRLAGATGELFF.

This clonotype was seen many times. The chain carries TRBV27 and TRBJ1-1; D gene uncertain. The CDR3 has 15 amino acids. V was pared by 5 bases and J by 0 bases, with 13 bases between. Germline-derived CDR1 and CDR2 are MNHEY and SMNVEV (reference sequence). The CDR3 DNA follows: TGTGCCAGCAGTCCCCGTGGAATCCTGAACACTGAAGCTTTCTTT. This gives the protein CASSPRGILNTEAFF.

This clonotype was seen more than once but under ten times. The chain is built from TRBV5-5 and TRBJ2-2; D may correspond to TRBD1 or TRBD2 (5 bases each). The CDR3 consists of 13 residues. V shed 6 bases and J shed 7 bases, with 13 bases lying between them. CDR1 is SGHKS and CDR2 is YYEKEE in the germline V gene (reference sequence). CDR3 nucleotides: TGTGCCAGCATCCAAGGGACGGGCGGGGAGCTGTTTTTT. It codes for CASIQGTGGELFF.

The sample holds many counts of this clonotype. The chain links TRBV6-5 to TRBJ1-4, with D perhaps TRBD1 (6 bases). CDR1 is MNHEY and CDR2 is SVGAGI in the germline V gene. V was clipped by 2 bases and J by 7 bases, with 14 bases between them. The CDR3 covers 15 residues. DNA for the CDR3: TGTGCCAGCAGTTACAGCGGGGGGCGCGGTGAAAAACTGTTTTTT. It encodes CASSYSGGRGEKLFF.

This clonotype appeared a few times. V usage is TRBV5-1 and J usage is TRBJ2-6, with D perhaps matching TRBD2 (6 bases). With 5 bases removed from V and 4 bases from J, the gap between germline ends came to 22 bases. Germline CDR1 reads SGHRS; CDR2 reads YFSETQ. The CDR3 length is 18 residues. CDR3 region: CASRGRRARSWGANVLTF. CDR3 nucleotides: TGCGCCAGCAGGGGGAGGAGGGCCCGCTCGTGGGGGGCCAACGTCCTGACTTTC.

This clonotype was counted many times. The CDR3 sequence: CASSVPGREYEQYF. The CDR3 DNA sequence: TGTGCCAGCAGCGTCCCGGGGCGGGAGTACGAGCAGTACTTC. V is TRBV5-6 and J is TRBJ2-7, with 7 bases lining up with TRBD2. The CDR3 contains 14 residues. J was trimmed by 4 bases and V by 4 bases; bases with no gene match: 8. Germline V gene lookup returns CDR1 SGHDT and CDR2 YYEEEE.

At least ten counts were recorded for this clonotype. V usage is TRBV6-5 and J usage is TRBJ1-1; 11 bases fit TRBD1. Looked up from germline, CDR1 is MNHEY and CDR2 is SVGAGI. This CDR3 spans 14 amino acids. J was trimmed by 7 bases and V by 2 bases; bases with no gene match: 3. In DNA, the CDR3 is TGTGCCAGCAGTTACGGGACAGGGGGTGTTGAAGCTTTCTTT. Protein sequence: CASSYGTGGVEAFF.

In its sample, this clonotype was seen many times. The rearrangement links TRBV6-5 to TRBJ2-7; possibly TRBD2 for D (5 bases). The length of the CDR3 is 16 residues. Germline loops: CDR1 MNHEY, CDR2 SVGAGI. V was shortened by 2 bases and J by 5 bases, with 19 bases between the two germline ends. The CDR3: CASSYPLGRNLDEQYF. CDR3 bases: TGTGCCAGCAGTTACCCACTAGGTAGGAACCTGGACGAGCAGTACTTC.

On this clonotype: A read error is possible here, since a much larger clone lies one base away. The CDR3 ends on some other residue instead of the conserved phenylalanine or tryptophan, so this is likely a read error. This chain links TRBV7-2 with TRBJ1-2, with TRBD1 matching 7 bases. V dropped 7 bases and J dropped 0; count of bases not matched to a gene: 14. This CDR3 spans 17 amino acids. CDR1 and CDR2 from the germline V gene are SGHTA and FQGNSA. The CDR3 DNA follows: TGTGCCAGCAACAATAGGGGACAGCTGGTAGCTAACTATGGCTACACCCTC. Translated, it gives CASNNRGQLVANYGYTL.

There are many counts of this clonotype. This chain uses TRBV20-1 with TRBJ1-2; the D is unclear. CDR1 DFQATT and CDR2 SNEGSKA come from the germline V gene (reference sequence). The CDR3 is made up of 14 amino acids. V was clipped by 6 bases and J by 7 bases, with 21 bases between them. Here the CDR3 DNA reads TGCAGTGCGGCACCGGGCCAAAGATCGACTGGCTACACCTTC. Amino acids: CSAAPGQRSTGYTF.

This clonotype was seen more than once but under ten times. The chain recombines TRBV4-2 with TRBJ2-5; 7 bases match TRBD2. Germline CDR1 reads LGHNA; CDR2 reads YNFKEQ. The CDR3 contains 18 residues. The ends lost 1 base at V and 5 bases at J; junction bases unmatched: 16. The CDR3 sequence: CASSQVQLGREMGETQYF. CDR3 bases: TGTGCCAGCAGCCAAGTGCAACTGGGGCGGGAGATGGGGGAGACCCAGTACTTC.

In this sample, this clonotype turned up a few times. An end of the junction differs from the germline gene, which may be a read error. The chain uses TRBV6-5 and TRBJ1-1; TRBD1 matches at 7 bases. Germline assignment: CDR1 MNHEY and CDR2 SVGAGI. The CDR3 contains 16 residues. The CDR3 DNA reads as TGTGCCAGCAGTTATTGGCCGGGACAGATGAACATTGAAGCTTTCTTT. Residues: CASSYWPGQMNIEAFF.

The chain uses TRBV5-6 and TRBJ1-2; D is possibly TRBD1 (5 bases). The CDR3 is made up of 13 amino acids. Trimming removed 0 bases at V and 7 bases at J, with 10 bases between. Germline CDR1 reads SGHDT; CDR2 reads YYEEEE. The CDR3 loop is CASSLEGQGGYTF. The CDR3 nucleotides are TGTGCCAGCAGCTTGGAAGGGCAGGGTGGCTACACCTTC.

This clonotype was detected many times. V is TRBV28 and J is TRBJ2-7; possibly TRBD2 for D (6 bases). CDR1 is MDHEN and CDR2 is SYDVKM in the germline V gene. Trimming shortened V by 8 bases and J by 3 bases, and 14 bases separated the two germline ends. The CDR3 runs 13 residues. The CDR3 loop reads CASCVWGDYEQYF. CDR3 DNA: TGTGCCAGCTGTGTTTGGGGGGACTACGAGCAGTACTTC.

This clonotype was counted many times. The V and J genes are TRBV28 and TRBJ1-1; 10 nucleotides agree with TRBD1. CDR1 and CDR2 (germline): MDHEN, SYDVKM. Trimming cost V 6 bases and J 5 bases; bases outside gene matches: 6. The CDR3 is made up of 14 amino acids. Here the CDR3 DNA reads TGTGCCAGCAGCCGACAGGGGGCTTGGACTGAAGCTTTCTTT. Translation gives CASSRQGAWTEAFF.

V usage is TRBV29-1 and J usage is TRBJ2-7; perhaps TRBD1 as D (7 bases). The V gene's germline CDR1 is SQVTM and CDR2 ANQGSEA. The CDR3 spans 16 residues. The CDR3 loop reads CSVQGIVAEDSYEQYF. CDR3 DNA sequence: TGCAGTGTACAGGGGATAGTAGCGGAGGACTCCTACGAGCAGTACTTC.

At least ten counts were recorded for this clonotype. This rearrangement joins TRBV29-1 to TRBJ2-5, with D unresolved. This CDR3 has 13 amino acids. Germline V lookup: CDR1 SQVTM, CDR2 ANQGSEA. Trimming took 3 bases from V and 5 from J, leaving 13 bases between them. CDR3 DNA sequence: TGCAGCGTTGAGGGCGGTGACGGGGAGACCCAGTACTTC. This codes for CSVEGGDGETQYF.

J is TRBJ1-5 and V is TRBV6-5; D remains unclear. The germline V gene encodes CDR1 MNHEY and CDR2 SVGAGI. The germline V and J ends were trimmed by 3 bases and 4 bases, with 19 bases remaining between them. This CDR3 is built from 17 residues. CDR3 DNA: TGTGCCAGCAGTTATCGGACCTCGAGCGGGTGGAATCAGCCCCAGCATTTT. Its protein is CASSYRTSSGWNQPQHF.

This sequence joins TRBV7-3 and TRBJ1-1, with D tentatively TRBD1 (5 bases). Trimming shortened V by 7 bases and J by 4 bases, and 10 bases separated the two germline ends. The germline V gene has CDR1 SGHTA and CDR2 FQGTGA. The CDR3 sequence is 12 residues long. The CDR3 region is CASTEGTTEAFF. As DNA, the CDR3 is TGTGCCAGCACCGAGGGGACCACTGAAGCTTTCTTT.

The CDR3 sequence: CASSVVEKLFF. In DNA, the CDR3 is TGTGCCAGCAGCGTTGTTGAAAAACTGTTTTTT. The chain uses TRBV12-3 or TRBV12-4 and TRBJ1-4; D gene ambiguous. The V and J ends lost 6 bases and 7 bases respectively, with 6 bases between them. The length of the CDR3 is 11 residues.

This clonotype showed up many times. This chain joins TRBV10-3 and TRBJ2-5; 10 bases agree with TRBD2. CDR3 length: 13 residues. Germline CDR1 ENHRY, CDR2 SYGVKD. V lost 5 bases to trimming and J lost 5 bases; unmatched junction nucleotides: 2. CDR3: CAISPSGSETQYF. The CDR3 DNA is TGTGCCATCAGTCCTAGCGGGAGTGAGACCCAGTACTTC.

This clonotype turned up a few times. The gene calls are TRBV27 and TRBJ2-7, with a tentative D call TRBD1 (5 bases). From germline, CDR1 is MNHEY and CDR2 SMNVEV (reference sequence). The CDR3 is 13 residues long. Between the trimmed V and J ends, which lost 4 bases and 4 bases, there was a span of 11 bases. CDR3 DNA: TGTGCCAGCAGTTCAGACAGAAATTACGAGCAGTACTTC. It specifies CASSSDRNYEQYF.

This clonotype was detected only a few times. The chain combines TRBV28 with TRBJ2-1, with D possibly being TRBD1 (6 bases). V was clipped by 2 bases and J by 4 bases, with 15 bases between them. CDR1 and CDR2 from the germline V gene are MDHEN and SYDVKM. This CDR3 is built from 16 residues. CDR3 amino acids: CASSLGGRERYNEQFF. The CDR3 bases are TGTGCCAGCAGTTTAGGGGGCAGGGAGAGGTACAATGAGCAGTTCTTC.

As to this clonotype: This may be a read error, as it is one base from a much larger clone. This chain links TRBV2 with TRBJ1-2; D is possibly TRBD1 (5 bases). The germline gives CDR1 SNHLY, CDR2 FYNNEI. The CDR3 runs to 14 residues. CDR3 region: CASSGGITNHGYTF. CDR3 in DNA: TGTGCCAGCAGTGGGGGGATAACTAACCATGGCTACACCTTC.

The V gene is TRBV19, the J gene TRBJ1-6; no definite D call. The CDR3 covers 12 residues. Per the germline V gene, CDR1 is LNHDA and CDR2 is SQIVND (reference sequence). The V and J ends lost 5 bases and 10 bases respectively, with 9 bases between them. The CDR3 region has the DNA TGTGCCAGTAGTCGCGGTACCTCACCCCTCCACTTT. This sequence encodes CASSRGTSPLHF.

The chain uses TRBV10-3 and TRBJ1-5, with D perhaps matching TRBD1 (5 bases). The CDR3 extends over 11 amino acids. Trimming removed 8 bases from V and 11 bases from J, with 13 bases in between. In germline, CDR1 is ENHRY, CDR2 SYGVKD. The CDR3 region has the DNA TGTGCCATCGGACATCCGGAGGCCCAGCATTTT. Protein product: CAIGHPEAQHF.

There are many counts of this clonotype. The V call is TRBV20-1, the J call TRBJ1-2; 8 bases align to TRBD1. This CDR3 region has 17 residues. V shed 3 bases, J shed 6 bases, and the junction held 18 bases outside the gene matches. Germline lookup yields CDR1 DFQATT and CDR2 SNEGSKA (reference sequence). The CDR3 DNA reads TGCAGTGCTAGGGATCGGACAGGGAGCGGGACAGCGGATGGCTACACCTTC. It specifies CSARDRTGSGTADGYTF.